The 7 T cell receptor beta chains reported below all come from one sample, sequenced in a study of T cell changes during pregnancy in multiple sclerosis. Produced via immunoSEQ multiplex PCR; TCRdb's table is partial and in-frame only. The sample lists around 33,000 clones, around 90% seen once, with about 0.58% in the top ten. The sequenced sample was CD4+ T cells from peripheral blood mononuclear cells, obtained in the third trimester of pregnancy. The receptors originated from a female donor in good health, enrolled as a control in a pregnancy study.

The chain carries TRBV18 and TRBJ2-2; 11 bases line up with TRBD2. CDR1 KGHSH and CDR2 LQKENI come from the germline V gene. Trimming removed 6 bases from V and 2 bases from J; junction bases left unmatched: 5. CDR3 length equals 16 residues. The CDR3 DNA follows: TGTGCCAGCTCCCTGACTAGCGGGACAAACACCGGGGAGCTGTTTTTT. Its protein product is CASSLTSGTNTGELFF.

This chain joins TRBV7-6 and TRBJ1-1, with a possible D match to TRBD1 (5 bases). There are 14 residues in the CDR3. Germline V lookup: CDR1 SGHVS, CDR2 FNYEAQ. With 1 base removed from V and 0 bases from J, the gap between germline ends came to 6 bases. The CDR3 region has the DNA TGTGCCAGCAGCTTAGGACAGCTGAACACTGAAGCTTTCTTT. It translates to CASSLGQLNTEAFF.

This clone occurred once. V usage is TRBV4-2 and J usage is TRBJ2-6; 8 bases agree with TRBD2. The CDR3 has 22 residues. Germline CDR1 is LGHNA and CDR2 is YNFKEQ. Trimming at V came to 0 bases and at J to 2 bases, leaving 18 bases not matched to a gene. The CDR3 spells CASSQEREAPGVIQAGANVLTF. DNA for the CDR3: TGTGCCAGCAGCCAAGAGCGGGAGGCTCCGGGGGTAATCCAAGCTGGGGCCAACGTCCTGACTTTC.

This clone was seen just once. V is TRBV7-9 and J is TRBJ1-1; 9 positions agree with TRBD1. The CDR3 runs to 14 residues. J lost 5 bases, V lost 6 bases, and 7 bases had no gene match. From germline, CDR1 is SEHNR and CDR2 FQNEAQ (reference sequence). CDR3 sequence (DNA): TGTGCCAGCAGGTTTGCCGGGACAGGGACTGAAGCTTTCTTT. Translated: CASRFAGTGTEAFF.

The chain joins TRBV6-1 to TRBJ2-7, with 9 bases aligning to TRBD1. The ends lost 4 bases at V and 7 bases at J; junction bases unmatched: 11. The germline gives CDR1 MNHNS, CDR2 SASEGT. CDR3 length: 15 residues. This CDR3 is CASSGGQGRMEEQYF. The CDR3 DNA reads as TGTGCCAGCAGTGGAGGACAGGGGCGTATGGAGGAGCAGTACTTC.

CDR3 residues: CAWTGGGYGYTF. The CDR3 bases are TGTGCCTGGACAGGGGGTGGCTATGGCTACACCTTC. The rearrangement links TRBV30 to TRBJ1-2; 7 bases map to TRBD1. The germline gives CDR1 GTSNPN, CDR2 SVGIG (reference sequence). CDR3 length: 12 residues. The junction had 3 bases not matched to a gene; V was cut back by 4 bases and J by 4 bases.

The chain couples TRBV2 to TRBJ1-4; D call uncertain. Trimming pared 2 bases from V and 7 bases from J, leaving 11 bases between. This CDR3 has 14 residues. Germline-derived CDR1 and CDR2 are SNHLY and FYNNEI. CDR3 protein: CASSESRGSEKLFF. CDR3 bases: TGTGCCAGCAGTGAATCTCGAGGGAGTGAAAAACTGTTTTTT.